This T cell receptor (beta chain) is drawn from a study of blood T cell repertoires in COVID-19. Only in-frame clones appear in the TCRdb table, and some are missing; sequencing was by immunoSEQ multiplex PCR. This table has about 68,000 clones, 90% appearing once. V lost 3 bases to trimming and J lost 4 bases; unmatched junction nucleotides: 4. Looked up from germline, CDR1 is MNHNS and CDR2 is SASEGT. This CDR3 is built from 14 residues. This receptor was identified in a human donor in a cohort sampled during active COVID-19. V usage is TRBV6-1 and J usage is TRBJ1-2; 8 bases line up with TRBD1. The sample comprised peripheral blood. The CDR3 nucleotides read TGTGCCAGCAGTGACAGGGGGCGAGTCTATGGCTACACCTTC. Amino acid sequence: CASSDRGRVYGYTF.